This TCR beta chain emerged from a study of blood T cells in healthy people across ages. This CDR3 has 14 amino acids. The ends were cut back, 1 base at V and 6 bases at J, with 9 bases in the middle. Germline CDR1 SEHNR, CDR2 FQNEAQ (reference sequence). Each donor supplied 8 to 10 milliliters of peripheral blood. Using a J-beta primer mix together with a sample-barcoded 5' primer, a second PCR was run for roughly 7 to 12 cycles. TCRdb used MiXCR to reprocess the 5' RACE reads, holding one entry per CDR3 protein. The top ten hold around an eighth of the sample, which has approximately 880,000 distinct CDR3 sequences, roughly 50% seen once. To note about this clonotype: What it binds is not known.

Study observations and caveats: Diversity was higher, and naive CD4+ cells more numerous, in long-lived donors than in aged donors.

The sequence was collected from a young man in good health. This rearrangement joins TRBV7-9 to TRBJ2-2; no definite D call. The sample was blood. The CDR3 is CASSLGRFPGELFF. The DNA of the CDR3 is TGTGCCAGCAGCTTAGGAAGGTTCCCCGGGGAGCTGTTTTTT.